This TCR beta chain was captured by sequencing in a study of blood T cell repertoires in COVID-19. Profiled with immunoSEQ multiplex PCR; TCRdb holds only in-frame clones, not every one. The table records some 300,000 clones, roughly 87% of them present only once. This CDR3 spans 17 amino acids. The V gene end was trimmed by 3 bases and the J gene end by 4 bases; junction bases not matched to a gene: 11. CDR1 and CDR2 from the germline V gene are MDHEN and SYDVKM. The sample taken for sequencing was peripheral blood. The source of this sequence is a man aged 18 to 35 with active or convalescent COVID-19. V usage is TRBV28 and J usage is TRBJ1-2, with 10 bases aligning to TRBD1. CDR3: CASSFKGQGLKGYGYTF. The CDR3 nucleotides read TGTGCCAGCAGTTTTAAGGGACAGGGGCTGAAAGGCTATGGCTACACCTTC.